The T cell receptor (beta chain) under discussion was sequenced for a study of blood T cell repertoires in COVID-19. Background on the study: Acute and convalescent COVID-19 specimens originated in the United States, Italy and Spain. T cells, B-cell-depleted T cells, or PBMCs supplied cDNA or gDNA.

Per the authors' pipeline: From reference gene primer amplification, estimates of nucleated cell counts were derived. Using immunoSEQ multiplex PCR, the repertoire was profiled, and TCRdb retains in-frame clones only, with some absent. V and J calls and clone size come straight from that table; D and trimming were deduced from the DNA. The sample records 150,000 to 200,000 clones, around 74% being singletons. This clone was seen a few times. V dropped 2 bases and J dropped 0 bases, with 3 bases sitting between them. The length of the CDR3 is 12 residues. Germline CDR1 reads SGHNT; CDR2 reads YYREEE (reference sequence).

This clonotype was obtained from a man in his sixties or seventies with acute or convalescent COVID-19. V usage is TRBV5-4 and J usage is TRBJ2-7, with D unclear. The sample comprised peripheral blood. The CDR3, as DNA: TGTGCCAGCAGCTTCAGCTCCTACGAGCAGTACTTC. Translated: CASSFSSYEQYF. Complete variable domain (other parts from reference TRBV5-4 and TRBJ2-7): ETGVTQSPTHLIKTRGQQVTLRCSSQSGHNTVSWYQQALGQGPQFIFQYYREEENGRGNFPPRFSGLQFPNYSSELNVNALELDDSALYLCASSFSSYEQYFGPGTRLTVT.